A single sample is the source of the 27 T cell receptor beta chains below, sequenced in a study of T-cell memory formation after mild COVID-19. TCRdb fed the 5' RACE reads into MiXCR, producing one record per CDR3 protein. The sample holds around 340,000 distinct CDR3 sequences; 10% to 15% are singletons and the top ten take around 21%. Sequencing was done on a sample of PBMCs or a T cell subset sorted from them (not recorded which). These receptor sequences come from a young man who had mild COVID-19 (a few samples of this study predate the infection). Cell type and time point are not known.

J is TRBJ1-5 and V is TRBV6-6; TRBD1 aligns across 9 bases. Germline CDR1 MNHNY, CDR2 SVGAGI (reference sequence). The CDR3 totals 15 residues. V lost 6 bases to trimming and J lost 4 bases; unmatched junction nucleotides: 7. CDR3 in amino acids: CASSFTDRGNQPQHF. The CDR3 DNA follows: TGTGCCAGCAGCTTTACGGACAGGGGTAATCAGCCCCAGCATTTT.

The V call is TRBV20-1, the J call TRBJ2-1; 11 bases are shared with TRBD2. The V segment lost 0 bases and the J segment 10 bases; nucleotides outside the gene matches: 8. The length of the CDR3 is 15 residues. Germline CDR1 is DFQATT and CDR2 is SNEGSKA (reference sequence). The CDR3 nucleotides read TGCAGTGCTAGAGATAGGATAGCGGGGGGGGAAGAGCAGTTCTTC. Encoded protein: CSARDRIAGGEEQFF.

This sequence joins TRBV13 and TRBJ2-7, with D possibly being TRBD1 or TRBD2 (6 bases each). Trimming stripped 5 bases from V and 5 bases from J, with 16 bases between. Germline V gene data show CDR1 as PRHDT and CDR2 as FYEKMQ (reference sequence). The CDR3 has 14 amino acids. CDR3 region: CASSPRGPIHEQYV. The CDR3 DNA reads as TGTGCCAGCAGCCCACGGGGGCCCATACACGAGCAGTACGTC.

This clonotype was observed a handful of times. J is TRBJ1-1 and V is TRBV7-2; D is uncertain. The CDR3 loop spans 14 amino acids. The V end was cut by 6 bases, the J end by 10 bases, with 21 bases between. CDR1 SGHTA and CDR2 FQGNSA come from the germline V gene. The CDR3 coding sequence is TGTGCCAGCAGTCGGAGTCTAACCGGGCCCAGAGCTTTCTTT. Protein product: CASSRSLTGPRAFF.

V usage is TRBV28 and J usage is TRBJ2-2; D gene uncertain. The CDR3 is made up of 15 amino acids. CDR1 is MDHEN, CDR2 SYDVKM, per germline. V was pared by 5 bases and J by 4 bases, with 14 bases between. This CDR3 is CASSPARVFTGELFF. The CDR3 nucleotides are TGTGCCAGCAGTCCAGCACGCGTATTCACCGGGGAGCTGTTTTTT.

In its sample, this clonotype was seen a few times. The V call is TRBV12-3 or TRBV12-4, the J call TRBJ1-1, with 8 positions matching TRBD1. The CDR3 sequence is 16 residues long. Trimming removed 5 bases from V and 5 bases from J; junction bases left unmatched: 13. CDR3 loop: CASSPGQGRSRTEAFF. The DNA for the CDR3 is TGTGCCAGCAGTCCCGGACAGGGAAGGTCTCGAACTGAAGCTTTCTTT.

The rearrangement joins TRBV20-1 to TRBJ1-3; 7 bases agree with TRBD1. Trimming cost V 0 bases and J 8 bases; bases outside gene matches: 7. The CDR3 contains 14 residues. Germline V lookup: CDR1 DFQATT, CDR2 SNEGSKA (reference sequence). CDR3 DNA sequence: TGCAGTGCTAGAGATCAAGAAGGGGGCCACACCATATATTTT. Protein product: CSARDQEGGHTIYF.

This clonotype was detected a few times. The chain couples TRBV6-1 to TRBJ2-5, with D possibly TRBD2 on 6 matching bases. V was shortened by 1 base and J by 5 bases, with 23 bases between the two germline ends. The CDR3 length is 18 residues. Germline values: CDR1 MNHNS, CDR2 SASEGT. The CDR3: CASSEGTTSSPSGETQYF. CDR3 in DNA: TGTGCCAGCAGTGAAGGGACTACCTCCTCTCCCAGTGGGGAGACCCAGTACTTC.

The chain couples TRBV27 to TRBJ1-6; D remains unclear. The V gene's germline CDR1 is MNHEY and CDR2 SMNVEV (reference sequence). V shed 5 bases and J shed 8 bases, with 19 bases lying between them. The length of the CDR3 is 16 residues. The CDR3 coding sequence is TGTGCCAGCAGTCCAATACCCGTGGGGTTGGATTCACCCCTCCACTTT. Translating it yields CASSPIPVGLDSPLHF.

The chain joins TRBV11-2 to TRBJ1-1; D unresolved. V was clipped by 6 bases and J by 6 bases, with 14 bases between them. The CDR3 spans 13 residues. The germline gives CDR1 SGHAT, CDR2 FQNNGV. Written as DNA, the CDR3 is TGTGCCAGCAGTAAACCCAAGGGCGCTGAAGCTTTCTTT. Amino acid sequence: CASSKPKGAEAFF.

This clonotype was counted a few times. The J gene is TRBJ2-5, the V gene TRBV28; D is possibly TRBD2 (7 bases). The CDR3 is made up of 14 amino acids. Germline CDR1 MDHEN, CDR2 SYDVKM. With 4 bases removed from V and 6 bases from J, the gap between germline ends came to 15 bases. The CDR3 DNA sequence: TGTGCCAGCAGTTCCGCCGGGGGGACACAGACCCAGTACTTC. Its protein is CASSSAGGTQTQYF.

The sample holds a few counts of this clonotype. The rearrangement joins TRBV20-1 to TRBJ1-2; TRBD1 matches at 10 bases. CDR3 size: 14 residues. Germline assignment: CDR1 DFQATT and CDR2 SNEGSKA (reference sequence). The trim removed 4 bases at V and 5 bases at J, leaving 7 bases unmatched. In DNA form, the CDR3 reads TGCAGTGCTACGCCGGACAGGGGGTTTTATGGCTACACCTTC. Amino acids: CSATPDRGFYGYTF.

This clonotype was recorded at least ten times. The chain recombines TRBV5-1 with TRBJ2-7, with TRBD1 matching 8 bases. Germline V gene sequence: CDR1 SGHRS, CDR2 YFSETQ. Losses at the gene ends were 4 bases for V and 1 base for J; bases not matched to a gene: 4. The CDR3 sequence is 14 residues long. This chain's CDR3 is CASSRDRGSYEQYF. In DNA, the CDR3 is TGCGCCAGCAGCCGAGACAGGGGATCCTACGAGCAGTACTTC.

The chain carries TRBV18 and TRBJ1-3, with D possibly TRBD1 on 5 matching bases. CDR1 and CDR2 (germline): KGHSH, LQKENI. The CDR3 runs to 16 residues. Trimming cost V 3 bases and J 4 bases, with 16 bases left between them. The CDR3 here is CASSPRGRQRGNTIYF. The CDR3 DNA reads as TGTGCCAGCTCACCTCGGGGGAGACAGCGCGGAAACACCATATATTTT.

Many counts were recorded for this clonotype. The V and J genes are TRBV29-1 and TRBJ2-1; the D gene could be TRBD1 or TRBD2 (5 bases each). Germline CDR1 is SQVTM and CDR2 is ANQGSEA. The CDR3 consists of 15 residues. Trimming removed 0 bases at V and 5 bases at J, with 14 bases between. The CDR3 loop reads CSVEEADTVNNEQFF. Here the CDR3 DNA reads TGCAGCGTTGAAGAAGCGGACACCGTTAACAATGAGCAGTTCTTC.

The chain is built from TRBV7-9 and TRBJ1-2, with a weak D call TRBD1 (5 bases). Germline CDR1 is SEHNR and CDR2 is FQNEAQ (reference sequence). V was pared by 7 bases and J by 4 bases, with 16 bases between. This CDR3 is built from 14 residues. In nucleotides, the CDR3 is TGTGCCAGCACCGATCAAAAGGGGCCCTATGGCTACACCTTC. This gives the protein CASTDQKGPYGYTF.

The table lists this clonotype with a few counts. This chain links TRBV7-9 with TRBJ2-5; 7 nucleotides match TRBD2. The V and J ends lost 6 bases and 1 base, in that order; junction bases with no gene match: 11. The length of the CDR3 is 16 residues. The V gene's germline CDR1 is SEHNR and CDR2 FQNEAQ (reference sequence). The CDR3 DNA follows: TGTGCCAGCAGTTATACTAGCGACACCCTCCAAGAGACCCAGTACTTC. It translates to CASSYTSDTLQETQYF.

DNA for the CDR3: TGTGCCAGCAGTCGACTCGTGGATTACAATGAGCAGTTCTTC. Its translation is CASSRLVDYNEQFF. The rearrangement joins TRBV7-9 to TRBJ2-1; no reliable D call. CDR3 length: 14 amino acids. In germline, CDR1 is SEHNR, CDR2 FQNEAQ (reference sequence). V was pared by 6 bases and J by 4 bases, with 13 bases between.

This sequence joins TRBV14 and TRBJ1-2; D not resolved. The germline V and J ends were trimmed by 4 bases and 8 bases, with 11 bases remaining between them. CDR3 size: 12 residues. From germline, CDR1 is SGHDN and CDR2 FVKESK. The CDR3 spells CASSPEGLGYTF. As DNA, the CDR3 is TGTGCCAGCAGCCCCGAGGGTCTGGGCTACACCTTC.

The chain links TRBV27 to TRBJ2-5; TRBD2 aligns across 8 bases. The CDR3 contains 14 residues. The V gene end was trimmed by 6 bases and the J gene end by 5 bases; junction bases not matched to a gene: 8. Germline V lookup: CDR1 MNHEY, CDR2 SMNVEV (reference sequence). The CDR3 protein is CASSRDTGGETQYF. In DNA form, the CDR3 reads TGTGCCAGCAGCCGGGACACGGGAGGGGAGACCCAGTACTTC.

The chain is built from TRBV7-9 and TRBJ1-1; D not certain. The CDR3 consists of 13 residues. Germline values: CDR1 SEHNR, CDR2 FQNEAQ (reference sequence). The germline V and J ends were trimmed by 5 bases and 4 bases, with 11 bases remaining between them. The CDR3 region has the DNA TGTGCCAGCAGCCCACCGACGGGCACTGAAGCTTTCTTT. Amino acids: CASSPPTGTEAFF.

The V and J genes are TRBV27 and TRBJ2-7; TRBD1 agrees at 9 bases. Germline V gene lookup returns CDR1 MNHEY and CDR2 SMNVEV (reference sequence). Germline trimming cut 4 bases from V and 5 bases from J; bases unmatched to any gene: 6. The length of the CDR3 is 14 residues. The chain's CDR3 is CASSSRDRVHEQYF. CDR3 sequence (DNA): TGTGCCAGCAGTTCCAGGGACAGGGTCCACGAGCAGTACTTC.

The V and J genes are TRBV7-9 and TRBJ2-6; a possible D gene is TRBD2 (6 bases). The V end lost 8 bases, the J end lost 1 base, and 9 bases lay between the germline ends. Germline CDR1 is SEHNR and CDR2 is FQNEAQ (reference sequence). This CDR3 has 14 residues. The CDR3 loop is CASVGGSGANVLTF. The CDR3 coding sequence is TGTGCCAGCGTGGGGGGTTCTGGGGCCAACGTCCTGACTTTC.

The CDR3 region has the DNA TGTGCCATCAGTGAGCCGGGCGGCGAGCAGTACGTC. Translation gives CAISEPGGEQYV. The chain has TRBV10-3 and TRBJ2-7; D not resolved. Germline CDR1 ENHRY, CDR2 SYGVKD. The CDR3 has 12 amino acids. Between the trimmed V and J ends, which lost 2 bases and 6 bases, there was a span of 8 bases.

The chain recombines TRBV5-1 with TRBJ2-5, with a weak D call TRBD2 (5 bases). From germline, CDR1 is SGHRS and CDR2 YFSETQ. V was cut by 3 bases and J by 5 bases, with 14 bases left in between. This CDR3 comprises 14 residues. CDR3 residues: CASSSHSRGETQYF. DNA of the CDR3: TGCGCCAGCAGCTCGCATTCCAGAGGGGAGACCCAGTACTTC.

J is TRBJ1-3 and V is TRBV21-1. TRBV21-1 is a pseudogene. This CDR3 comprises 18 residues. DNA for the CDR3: TGTGCCAGCGCCTTCCTAAGGGAATCGGGTCCCTCTGGAAACACCATATATTTT. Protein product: CASAFLRESGPSGNTIYF.

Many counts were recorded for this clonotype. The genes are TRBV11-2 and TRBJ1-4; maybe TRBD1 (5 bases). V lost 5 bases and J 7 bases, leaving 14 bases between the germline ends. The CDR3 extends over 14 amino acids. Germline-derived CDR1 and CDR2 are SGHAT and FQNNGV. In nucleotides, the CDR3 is TGTGCCAGCAGCCAACAGGAATTTAGTGAAAAACTGTTTTTT. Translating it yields CASSQQEFSEKLFF.